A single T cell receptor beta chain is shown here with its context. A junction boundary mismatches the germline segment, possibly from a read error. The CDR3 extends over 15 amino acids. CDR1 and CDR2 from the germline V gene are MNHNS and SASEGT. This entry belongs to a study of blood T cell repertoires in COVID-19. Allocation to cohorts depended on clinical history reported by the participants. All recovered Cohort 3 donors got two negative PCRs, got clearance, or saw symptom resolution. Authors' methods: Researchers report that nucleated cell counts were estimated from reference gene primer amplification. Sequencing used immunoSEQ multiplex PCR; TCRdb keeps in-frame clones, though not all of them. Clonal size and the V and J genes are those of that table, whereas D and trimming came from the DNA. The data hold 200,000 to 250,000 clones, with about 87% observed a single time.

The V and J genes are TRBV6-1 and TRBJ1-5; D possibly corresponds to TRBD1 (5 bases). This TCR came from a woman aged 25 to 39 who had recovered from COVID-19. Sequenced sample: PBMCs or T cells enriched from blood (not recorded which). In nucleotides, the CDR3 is TGTGCCAGCACTGAAAGTTGGCAGGGAGGTCAGCCCCAGCATTTT. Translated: CASTESWQGGQPQHF.